The rows below give T cell receptor beta chains drawn from one sample of a study of CD8+ T cells in alopecia areata. Profiling relied on immunoSEQ multiplex PCR, and the TCRdb table lists in-frame clones only, not all of them. The sample holds about 170,000 clones, around 58% seen once. Sample: CD4+ T cells sorted from blood, taken at approximately week 56, from a patient treated with tofacitinib. These receptors were obtained from a human donor with alopecia areata. Both conserved end residues are part of each CDR3. Each record gives: J gene, D gene, clone size, V gene, CDR3 DNA, CDR3 protein. A D gene is named only where the DNA matches it firmly. Part of the rows lack a size; the others show once, few, many or a class for expanded clones.

J gene: TRBJ1-5; D gene: -; clone size: -; V gene: TRBV5-1; CDR3 DNA: TGCGCCAGCAGCCAGGACGGGTATAGCAATCAGCCCCAGCATTTT; CDR3 protein: CASSQDGYSNQPQHF
J gene: TRBJ1-5; D gene: -; clone size: -; V gene: TRBV15; CDR3 DNA: TGTGCCACCAGCAGGACAGTGGAAAATCAGCCCCAGCATTTT; CDR3 protein: CATSRTVENQPQHF
J gene: TRBJ2-7; D gene: TRBD1; clone size: once; V gene: TRBV2; CDR3 DNA: TGTGCCAGCAGTAGGGACAGGGGCATCTACGAGCAGTACTTC; CDR3 protein: CASSRDRGIYEQYF
J gene: TRBJ2-3; D gene: -; clone size: few; V gene: TRBV13; CDR3 DNA: TGTGCCAGCAGCTCCCGCAACACAGATACGCAGTATTTT; CDR3 protein: CASSSRNTDTQYF
J gene: TRBJ2-1; D gene: -; clone size: -; V gene: TRBV11-1; CDR3 DNA: TGTGCCAGCAGCCCAGGGACCGAGCAGTTCTTC; CDR3 protein: CASSPGTEQFF
J gene: TRBJ1-6; D gene: -; clone size: -; V gene: TRBV2; CDR3 DNA: TGTGCCAGCAGTGTCGGCAGGGAGGGTTCACCCCTCCACTTT; CDR3 protein: CASSVGREGSPLHF
J gene: TRBJ1-2; D gene: -; clone size: -; V gene: TRBV4-2; CDR3 DNA: TGTGCCAGCAGCCAAGAAGGGCGATGGAGGGTGGACTATGGCTACACCTTC; CDR3 protein: CASSQEGRWRVDYGYTF
J gene: TRBJ1-2; D gene: -; clone size: -; V gene: TRBV5-1; CDR3 DNA: TGCGCCAGCAGCTTGGGACAGTCCAACTATGGCTACACCTTC; CDR3 protein: CASSLGQSNYGYTF
J gene: TRBJ1-1; D gene: TRBD1; clone size: -; V gene: TRBV5-1; CDR3 DNA: TGCGCCAGCAGCACAGGACAGGCCACTGAAGCTTTCTTT; CDR3 protein: CASSTGQATEAFF
J gene: TRBJ2-1; D gene: TRBD2; clone size: few; V gene: TRBV7-9; CDR3 DNA: TGTGCCAGCAGCCCCGGGATAGCGGGGGGGCCTGAGCAGTTCTTC; CDR3 protein: CASSPGIAGGPEQFF
J gene: TRBJ2-6; D gene: -; clone size: few; V gene: TRBV5-1; CDR3 DNA: TGCGCCAGCATGGGGACCTCTGGGGCCAACGTCCTGACTTTC; CDR3 protein: CASMGTSGANVLTF
J gene: TRBJ1-5; D gene: -; clone size: -; V gene: TRBV2; CDR3 DNA: TGTGCCAGCAGTCTTCTGGAGAATCAGCCCCAGCATTTT; CDR3 protein: CASSLLENQPQHF
J gene: TRBJ2-1; D gene: -; clone size: few; V gene: TRBV30; CDR3 DNA: TGTGCCTGGAGTCACTACAATGAGCAGTTCTTC; CDR3 protein: CAWSHYNEQFF
J gene: TRBJ2-7; D gene: -; clone size: -; V gene: TRBV7-8; CDR3 DNA: TGTGCCAGCAGCTTTGGGATTCGGGGGCTGGACTACGAGCAGTACTTC; CDR3 protein: CASSFGIRGLDYEQYF
J gene: TRBJ1-6; D gene: -; clone size: few; V gene: TRBV29-1; CDR3 DNA: TGCAGCGTTGGTGAACAAGCGAATTCACCCCTCCACTTT; CDR3 protein: CSVGEQANSPLHF
J gene: TRBJ2-4; D gene: -; clone size: -; V gene: TRBV11-2; CDR3 DNA: TGTGCCAGCAGCCCAATGGCGGGGCCGGGAAACATTCAGTACTTC; CDR3 protein: CASSPMAGPGNIQYF
J gene: TRBJ2-7; D gene: -; clone size: -; V gene: TRBV2; CDR3 DNA: TGTGCCAGCAGTCCTACTCCTAGGGGGCAGTACTTC; CDR3 protein: CASSPTPRGQYF
J gene: TRBJ2-7; D gene: -; clone size: -; V gene: TRBV2; CDR3 DNA: TGTGCCACCACCGAGGGGGTAGTGAGCTACGAGCAGTACTTC; CDR3 protein: CATTEGVVSYEQYF
J gene: TRBJ2-5; D gene: -; clone size: -; V gene: TRBV5-6; CDR3 DNA: TGTGCCAGCAGCTTGGCTGGGGGAATCGAAGAGACCCAGTACTTC; CDR3 protein: CASSLAGGIEETQYF
J gene: TRBJ1-1; D gene: -; clone size: -; V gene: TRBV6-5; CDR3 DNA: TGTGCCAGCAGTTACCTTGTGGGGCAAATCACTGAAGCTTTCTTT; CDR3 protein: CASSYLVGQITEAFF
J gene: TRBJ1-2; D gene: -; clone size: -; V gene: TRBV27; CDR3 DNA: TGTGCCAGCAGTTTAACAGGAGCCGCGGGCTACACCTTC; CDR3 protein: CASSLTGAAGYTF
J gene: TRBJ2-6; D gene: -; clone size: once; V gene: TRBV11-1; CDR3 DNA: TGTGCCAGCAGCCCGACAGATAACAACGTCCTGACTTTC; CDR3 protein: CASSPTDNNVLTF
J gene: TRBJ1-1; D gene: -; clone size: few; V gene: TRBV29-1; CDR3 DNA: TGCAGCGTTGGGCGTCGGAACACTGAAGCTTTCTTT; CDR3 protein: CSVGRRNTEAFF
J gene: TRBJ1-5; D gene: -; clone size: few; V gene: TRBV4-2; CDR3 DNA: TGTGCCAGCAGCCAAGCCAGAGGGGGCAATCAGCCCCAGCATTTT; CDR3 protein: CASSQARGGNQPQHF
J gene: TRBJ1-5; D gene: -; clone size: -; V gene: TRBV7-9; CDR3 DNA: TGTGCCAGCAGCTTAGGCAGGGCTGGCAATCAGCCCCAGCATTTT; CDR3 protein: CASSLGRAGNQPQHF
J gene: TRBJ1-6; D gene: TRBD1; clone size: -; V gene: TRBV30; CDR3 DNA: TGTGCCTTAGCCGGGACAGGGATTGTTAATTCACCCCTCCACTTT; CDR3 protein: CALAGTGIVNSPLHF
J gene: TRBJ2-3; D gene: -; clone size: few; V gene: TRBV15; CDR3 DNA: TGTGCCACCAGCAGAGGGGTCACAGATACGCAGTATTTT; CDR3 protein: CATSRGVTDTQYF
J gene: TRBJ1-2; D gene: -; clone size: few; V gene: TRBV5-1; CDR3 DNA: TGCGCCAGCAGCTTGACGGCCAATGGGGGATATGGCTACACCTTC; CDR3 protein: CASSLTANGGYGYTF
J gene: TRBJ2-7; D gene: -; clone size: few; V gene: TRBV29-1; CDR3 DNA: TGCAGCGTCGGTAAGGGCCGGGACACGATCTTCGAGCAGTACTTC; CDR3 protein: CSVGKGRDTIFEQYF
J gene: TRBJ2-7; D gene: TRBD2; clone size: -; V gene: TRBV5-6; CDR3 DNA: TGTGCCAGCAGCCGCCTAGCGGGGGGAACCTACGAGCAGTACTTC; CDR3 protein: CASSRLAGGTYEQYF
J gene: TRBJ1-6; D gene: -; clone size: -; V gene: TRBV4-1; CDR3 DNA: TGCGCCAGCAGCTCGGTACTAACAGTTGGGAATTCACCCCTCCACTTT; CDR3 protein: CASSSVLTVGNSPLHF
J gene: TRBJ1-2; D gene: TRBD1; clone size: few; V gene: TRBV5-1; CDR3 DNA: TGCGCCAGCAGCTTACGACAGGGACAATATGGCTACACCTTC; CDR3 protein: CASSLRQGQYGYTF
J gene: TRBJ2-7; D gene: TRBD1; clone size: few; V gene: TRBV19; CDR3 DNA: TGTGCCAGTAAGGGCAGGACAGGGGACGAGCAGTACTTC; CDR3 protein: CASKGRTGDEQYF
J gene: TRBJ2-3; D gene: TRBD1; clone size: -; V gene: TRBV5-6; CDR3 DNA: TGTGCCAGCAGCTTGGCCTTTCAGGGGGCCTCGGCGCAGTATTTT; CDR3 protein: CASSLAFQGASAQYF
J gene: TRBJ1-4; D gene: -; clone size: -; V gene: TRBV30; CDR3 DNA: TGTGCCTGGAATCAGGTCGCGCGACGTGAAAAACTGTTTTTT; CDR3 protein: CAWNQVARREKLFF
J gene: TRBJ1-2; D gene: -; clone size: -; V gene: TRBV15; CDR3 DNA: TGTGCCACCAGCAGAGATCTCGGGGATGGCTACACCTTC; CDR3 protein: CATSRDLGDGYTF
J gene: TRBJ1-5; D gene: -; clone size: -; V gene: TRBV30; CDR3 DNA: TGTGCCTGGAGCGGGGACGGATCACAGAATCAGCCCCAGCATTTT; CDR3 protein: CAWSGDGSQNQPQHF
J gene: TRBJ2-5; D gene: -; clone size: once; V gene: TRBV23-1; CDR3 DNA: TGCGCCAGCAGTCAAAGGCACAGGGGGGGAGAGACCCAGTACTTC; CDR3 protein: CASSQRHRGGETQYF
J gene: TRBJ2-6; D gene: TRBD2; clone size: -; V gene: TRBV15; CDR3 DNA: TGTGCCACCAGCCTACACCAGCGGGGGTCGAGAACTGGGGCCAACGTCCTGACTTTC; CDR3 protein: CATSLHQRGSRTGANVLTF
J gene: TRBJ2-7; D gene: -; clone size: -; V gene: TRBV19; CDR3 DNA: TGTGCCAGTTCCGTGGGGCATACCTACGAGCAGTACTTC; CDR3 protein: CASSVGHTYEQYF
J gene: TRBJ2-3; D gene: -; clone size: once; V gene: TRBV7-7; CDR3 DNA: TGTGCCAGCAGCTTAGCTCCCACAGATACGCAGTATTTT; CDR3 protein: CASSLAPTDTQYF
J gene: TRBJ2-4; D gene: -; clone size: -; V gene: TRBV25-1; CDR3 DNA: TGTGCCAGCAGTGAGCCGAGGGCCAAAAACATTCAGTACTTC; CDR3 protein: CASSEPRAKNIQYF
J gene: TRBJ2-2; D gene: -; clone size: -; V gene: TRBV7-9; CDR3 DNA: TGTGCCAGCAGCCAAATTCAGGGGTTGCAAACCGGGGAGCTGTTTTTT; CDR3 protein: CASSQIQGLQTGELFF
J gene: TRBJ2-7; D gene: TRBD2; clone size: few; V gene: TRBV11-2; CDR3 DNA: TGTGCCAGCAGCCCAGGAGTTAGCGGGTACTCCTACGAGCAGTACTTC; CDR3 protein: CASSPGVSGYSYEQYF
J gene: TRBJ1-2; D gene: -; clone size: -; V gene: TRBV7-9; CDR3 DNA: TGTGCCAGCAGCAACAGGGAATCCACCTTC; CDR3 protein: CASSNRESTF
J gene: TRBJ2-1; D gene: TRBD1; clone size: once; V gene: TRBV5-1; CDR3 DNA: TGCGCCAGCAGCTTGGGCAGGGGGAATGAGCAGTTCTTC; CDR3 protein: CASSLGRGNEQFF
J gene: TRBJ1-1; D gene: -; clone size: -; V gene: TRBV7-9; CDR3 DNA: TGTGCCAGCAGCCCCGGGTTTGAAGCTTTCTTT; CDR3 protein: CASSPGFEAFF
J gene: TRBJ1-6; D gene: -; clone size: -; V gene: TRBV9; CDR3 DNA: TGTGCCAGCAGCGTACAAACAGGGAATTCACCCCTCCACTTT; CDR3 protein: CASSVQTGNSPLHF
J gene: TRBJ1-2; D gene: -; clone size: few; V gene: TRBV18; CDR3 DNA: TGTGCCAGCTCACCCGACAGGAACTATGGCTACACCTTC; CDR3 protein: CASSPDRNYGYTF
J gene: TRBJ1-1; D gene: -; clone size: -; V gene: TRBV5-1; CDR3 DNA: TGCGCCAGCAGCTATTTCAGCATGAACACTGAAGCTTTCTTT; CDR3 protein: CASSYFSMNTEAFF
J gene: TRBJ2-3; D gene: -; clone size: -; V gene: TRBV5-4; CDR3 DNA: TGTGCCAGCAGCTTTCCTACGGGGGTAGGACTTACAGATACGCAGTATTTT; CDR3 protein: CASSFPTGVGLTDTQYF
J gene: TRBJ1-3; D gene: -; clone size: -; V gene: TRBV7-6; CDR3 DNA: TGTGCCAGCAGCCGAGGACGGAGCTCTGGAAACACCATATATTTT; CDR3 protein: CASSRGRSSGNTIYF
J gene: TRBJ1-4; D gene: -; clone size: -; V gene: TRBV5-6; CDR3 DNA: TGTGCCAGCAGCTTTCTTCAGGGCTCTAATGAAAAACTGTTTTTT; CDR3 protein: CASSFLQGSNEKLFF
J gene: TRBJ2-7; D gene: TRBD1; clone size: -; V gene: TRBV29-1; CDR3 DNA: TGCAGCGTTGCTGGTGACAGGGGGCCCGAGCAGTACTTC; CDR3 protein: CSVAGDRGPEQYF
J gene: TRBJ1-1; D gene: -; clone size: -; V gene: TRBV6-5; CDR3 DNA: TGTGCCAGCAGTTCAAGATCTATATACGAAGCTTTCTTT; CDR3 protein: CASSSRSIYEAFF